The TCR beta chain under discussion was sequenced for a study of blood T cell repertoires in COVID-19. Study as a whole: Some COVID-19 samples were acute and others convalescent; all came from the United States, Italy and Spain. In each case, the material was cDNA or gDNA derived from T cells, B-cell-depleted T cells, or PBMCs.

This CDR3 region has 14 residues. Trimming shortened V by 5 bases and J by 3 bases, and 13 bases separated the two germline ends. Per germline, CDR1 SGHVS and CDR2 FNYEAQ. Per the authors' pipeline: Reference gene primers were amplified, and this amplification served to estimate nucleated cell counts. Only in-frame clones appear in the TCRdb table, and some are missing; sequencing was by immunoSEQ multiplex PCR. V and J calls plus clone size are reproduced from that table; the DNA served to infer D and trimming. The sample lists roughly 200,000 clones; around 89% were seen once. This rearrangement joins TRBV7-6 to TRBJ2-5; the D gene is possibly TRBD2 (6 bases). This TCR derives from a man between 45 and 60 years old with acute or convalescent COVID-19. Sequencing was done on a sample of peripheral blood. CDR3 in amino acids: CASSQFSGEETQYF. CDR3 coding DNA: TGTGCCAGCAGCCAGTTTAGCGGAGAAGAGACCCAGTACTTC.